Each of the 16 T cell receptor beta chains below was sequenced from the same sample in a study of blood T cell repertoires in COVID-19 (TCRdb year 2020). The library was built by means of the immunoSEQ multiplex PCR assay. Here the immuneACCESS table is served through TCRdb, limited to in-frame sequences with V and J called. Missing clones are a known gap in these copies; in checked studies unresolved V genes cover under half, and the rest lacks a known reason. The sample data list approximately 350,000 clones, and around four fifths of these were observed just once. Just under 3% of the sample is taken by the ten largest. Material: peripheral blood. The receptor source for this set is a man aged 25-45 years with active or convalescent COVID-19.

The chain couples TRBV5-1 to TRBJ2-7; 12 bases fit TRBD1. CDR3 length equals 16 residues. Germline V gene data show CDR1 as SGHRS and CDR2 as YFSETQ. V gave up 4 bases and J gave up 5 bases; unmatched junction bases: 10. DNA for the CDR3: TGCGCCAGCAGCCTGGGAGGTGGGACAGGGGGCAACGAGCAGTACTTC. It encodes CASSLGGGTGGNEQYF.

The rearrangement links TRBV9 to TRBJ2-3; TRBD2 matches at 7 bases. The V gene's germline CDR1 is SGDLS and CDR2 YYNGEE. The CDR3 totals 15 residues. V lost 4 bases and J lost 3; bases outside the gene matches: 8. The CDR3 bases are TGTGCCAGCAGCTCCAAACTAGCGCCGACAGATACGCAGTATTTT. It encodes CASSSKLAPTDTQYF.

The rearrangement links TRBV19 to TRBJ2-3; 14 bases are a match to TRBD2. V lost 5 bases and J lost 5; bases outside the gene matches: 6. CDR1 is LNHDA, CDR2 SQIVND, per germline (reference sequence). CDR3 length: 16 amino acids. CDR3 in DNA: TGTGCCAGTAGTGGCCGACTAGCGGGAGGGGAAGATACGCAGTATTTT. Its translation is CASSGRLAGGEDTQYF.

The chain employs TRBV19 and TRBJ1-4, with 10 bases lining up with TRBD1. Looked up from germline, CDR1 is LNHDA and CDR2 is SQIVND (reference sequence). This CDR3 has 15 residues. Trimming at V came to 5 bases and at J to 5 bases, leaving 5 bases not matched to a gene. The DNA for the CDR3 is TGTGCCAGTAGTCACCCGGGACAGGGGAATGAAAAACTGTTTTTT. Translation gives CASSHPGQGNEKLFF.

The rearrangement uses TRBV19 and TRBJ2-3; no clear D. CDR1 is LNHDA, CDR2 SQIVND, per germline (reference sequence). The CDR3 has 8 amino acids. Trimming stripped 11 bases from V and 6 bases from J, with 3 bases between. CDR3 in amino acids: CARDTQYF. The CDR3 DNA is TGTGCCCGGGATACGCAGTATTTT.

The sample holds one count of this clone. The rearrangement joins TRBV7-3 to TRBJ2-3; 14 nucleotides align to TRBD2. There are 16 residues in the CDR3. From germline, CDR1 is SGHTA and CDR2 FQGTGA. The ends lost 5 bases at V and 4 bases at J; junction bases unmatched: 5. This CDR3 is CASSVGLAGVPDTQYF. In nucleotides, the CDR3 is TGTGCCAGCAGCGTGGGACTAGCGGGAGTTCCAGATACGCAGTATTTT.

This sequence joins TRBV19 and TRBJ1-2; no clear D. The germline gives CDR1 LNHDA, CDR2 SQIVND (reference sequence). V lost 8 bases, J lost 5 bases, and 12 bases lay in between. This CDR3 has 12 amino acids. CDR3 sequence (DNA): TGTGCCAGTGAGACACCCTTATATGGCTACACCTTC. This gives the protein CASETPLYGYTF.

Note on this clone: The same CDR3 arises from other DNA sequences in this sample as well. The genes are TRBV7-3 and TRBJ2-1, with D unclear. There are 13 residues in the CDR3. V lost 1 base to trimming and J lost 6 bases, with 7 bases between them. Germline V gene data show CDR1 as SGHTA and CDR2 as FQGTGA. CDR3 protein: CASSLSPSNEQFF. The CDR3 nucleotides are TGTGCCAGCAGCTTAAGCCCCAGCAATGAGCAGTTCTTC. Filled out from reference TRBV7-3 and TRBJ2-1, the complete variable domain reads GAGVSQTPSNKVTEKGKYVELRCDPISGHTALYWYRQSLGQGPEFLIYFQGTGAADDSGLPNDRFFAVRPEGSVSTLKIQRTERGDSAVYLCASSLSPSNEQFFGPGTRLTVL.

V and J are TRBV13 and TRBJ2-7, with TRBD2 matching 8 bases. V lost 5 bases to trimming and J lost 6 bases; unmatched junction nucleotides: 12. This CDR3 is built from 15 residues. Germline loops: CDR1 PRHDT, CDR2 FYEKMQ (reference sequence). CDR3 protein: CASSPLGTRGVEQYF. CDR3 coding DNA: TGTGCCAGCAGCCCACTGGGGACTAGGGGGGTCGAGCAGTACTTC.

CDR3 region: CASSHGTSGGNEQFF. CDR3 DNA: TGTGCCAGTAGCCACGGGACTAGCGGGGGCAATGAGCAGTTCTTC. The chain employs TRBV19 and TRBJ2-1; 14 positions agree with TRBD2. The CDR3 is 15 amino acids. Germline CDR1 is LNHDA and CDR2 is SQIVND (reference sequence). V lost 6 bases, J lost 6 bases, and 4 bases stayed unmatched.

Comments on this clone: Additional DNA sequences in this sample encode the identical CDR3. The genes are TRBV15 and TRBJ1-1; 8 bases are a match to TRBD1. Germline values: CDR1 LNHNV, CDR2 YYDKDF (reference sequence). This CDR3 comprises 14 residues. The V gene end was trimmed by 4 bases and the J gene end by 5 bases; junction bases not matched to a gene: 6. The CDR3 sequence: CATSKQGVRTEAFF. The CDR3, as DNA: TGTGCCACCAGCAAACAGGGGGTCCGGACTGAAGCTTTCTTT.

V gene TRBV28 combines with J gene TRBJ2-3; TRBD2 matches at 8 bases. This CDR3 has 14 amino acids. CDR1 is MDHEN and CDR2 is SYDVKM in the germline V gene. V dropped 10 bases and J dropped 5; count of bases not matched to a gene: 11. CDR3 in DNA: TGTGCCACCGGACCTCTAGCGGGTTTAGATACGCAGTATTTT. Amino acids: CATGPLAGLDTQYF.

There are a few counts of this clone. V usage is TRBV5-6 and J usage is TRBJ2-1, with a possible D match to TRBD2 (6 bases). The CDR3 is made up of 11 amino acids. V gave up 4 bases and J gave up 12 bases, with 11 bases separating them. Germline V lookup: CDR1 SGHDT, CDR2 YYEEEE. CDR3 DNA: TGTGCCAGCAGCCTTACTAGCTCGCAGTTCTTC. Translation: CASSLTSSQFF.

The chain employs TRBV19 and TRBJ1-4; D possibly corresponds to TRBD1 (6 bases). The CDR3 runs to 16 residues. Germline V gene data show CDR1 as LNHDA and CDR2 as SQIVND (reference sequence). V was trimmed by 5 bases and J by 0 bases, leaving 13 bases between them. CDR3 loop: CASSSRQVATNEKLFF. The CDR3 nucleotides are TGTGCCAGTAGTTCCCGACAGGTTGCAACTAATGAAAAACTGTTTTTT.

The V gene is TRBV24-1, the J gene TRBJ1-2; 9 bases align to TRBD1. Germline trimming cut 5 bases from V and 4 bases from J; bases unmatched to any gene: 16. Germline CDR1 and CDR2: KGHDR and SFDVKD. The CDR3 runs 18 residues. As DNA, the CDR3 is TGTGCCACCAGTGCCCCGGACAGGGGTAAACCTCCCCTCTATGGCTACACCTTC. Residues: CATSAPDRGKPPLYGYTF.

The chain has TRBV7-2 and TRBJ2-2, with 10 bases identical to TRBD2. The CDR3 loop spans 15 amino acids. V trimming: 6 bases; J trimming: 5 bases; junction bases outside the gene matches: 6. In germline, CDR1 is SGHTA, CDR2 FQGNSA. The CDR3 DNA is TGTGCCAGCAGGCAAAGCGGGGGGGTTACCGGGGAGCTGTTTTTT. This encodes CASRQSGGVTGELFF.